This T cell receptor beta chain was sequenced for a study of T cell repertoires in cytomegalovirus infection. A word on this clonotype: The antigen is undetermined.

One entry per CDR3 protein, called by TCRdb with MiXCR from the reads. The data hold hundreds of thousands of distinct CDR3 sequences, with around a third observed a single time. The ends lost 5 bases at V and 0 bases at J; junction bases unmatched: 9. The CDR3 length is 18 residues. The receptor comes from a human donor in good health (CMV status not recorded). Some clones in this sample may be carry-over from other donors' samples. The J gene is TRBJ2-1, the V gene TRBV12-3 or TRBV12-4; 11 bases line up with TRBD1. The sample was cultured PBMCs, taken from culture after CMV antigen stimulation. CDR3 in DNA: TGTGCCAGCAGTATCGGGACAGGGGGTTCCATCTCCTACAATGAGCAGTTCTTC. Translating gives CASSIGTGGSISYNEQFF.